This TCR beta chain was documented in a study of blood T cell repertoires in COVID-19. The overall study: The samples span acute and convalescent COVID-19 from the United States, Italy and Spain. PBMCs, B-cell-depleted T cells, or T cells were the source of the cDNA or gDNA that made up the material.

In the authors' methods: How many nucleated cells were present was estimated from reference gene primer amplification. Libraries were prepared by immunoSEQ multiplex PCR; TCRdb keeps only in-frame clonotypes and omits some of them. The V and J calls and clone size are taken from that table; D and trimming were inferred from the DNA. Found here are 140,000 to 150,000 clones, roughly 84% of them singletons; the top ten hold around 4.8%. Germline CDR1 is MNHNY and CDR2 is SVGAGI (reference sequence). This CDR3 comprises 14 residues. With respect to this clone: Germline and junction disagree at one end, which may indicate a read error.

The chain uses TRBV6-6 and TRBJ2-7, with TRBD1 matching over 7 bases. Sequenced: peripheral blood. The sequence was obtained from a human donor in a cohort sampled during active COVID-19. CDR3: CASSYTDSQGIHIF. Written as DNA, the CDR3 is TGTGCCAGCAGTTACACGGATTCACAGGGGATCCATATCTTC.